The 7 T cell receptor beta chains in this list originate from one sample, sequenced in a study of early T cells in non-severe SARS-CoV-2 infection. From the 5' RACE reads, TCRdb called clonotypes with MiXCR, one entry per CDR3 protein. This table holds some 89,000 distinct CDR3 sequences, roughly 11% found once. The specimen comprised whole blood, sampled at baseline. The receptor source for this set is an adult who was a healthcare worker with PCR-confirmed SARS-CoV-2 infection or an uninfected control (not recorded which).

This clonotype was seen at least ten times. The gene calls are TRBV4-3 and TRBJ2-1; maybe TRBD2 (6 bases). The CDR3 is 16 residues long. V dropped 3 bases and J dropped 0 bases, with 12 bases sitting between them. CDR1 is LGHNA, CDR2 YSLEER, per germline. This chain's CDR3 is CASSQDRGSSYNEQFF. CDR3 nucleotides: TGCGCCAGCAGCCAGGATCGGGGGAGCTCCTACAATGAGCAGTTCTTC.

This clonotype was found many times. This sequence joins TRBV29-1 and TRBJ2-3; TRBD1 might be the D (5 bases). Germline V gives CDR1 SQVTM, CDR2 ANQGSEA. Trimming shortened V by 6 bases and J by 4 bases, and 11 bases separated the two germline ends. The CDR3 spans 12 residues. This CDR3 reads CSVGLGPDTQYF. The CDR3 region has the DNA TGCAGCGTGGGGCTAGGACCAGATACGCAGTATTTT.

This clonotype has only a few counts. The CDR3 DNA reads TGTGCCAGCAGCCTCCCTAAGTCAGCGGGAGGGCCATCTAGCACAGATACGCAGTATTTT. Translated, it gives CASSLPKSAGGPSSTDTQYF. The V and J genes are TRBV7-8 and TRBJ2-3; 10 bases agree with TRBD2. The trim removed 5 bases at V and 0 bases at J, leaving 17 bases unmatched. CDR3 size: 20 residues. Germline loops: CDR1 SGHVS, CDR2 FQNEAQ.

This clonotype has more than one count but fewer than ten. The chain links TRBV7-2 to TRBJ2-4, with 13 bases lining up with TRBD2. The CDR3 is 16 residues long. With 4 bases clipped from V and 8 bases from J, the junction kept 8 bases outside the gene matches. Germline-derived CDR1 and CDR2 are SGHTA and FQGNSA. DNA for the CDR3: TGTGCCAGCAGCTCGAGACTAGCGGGGGGAAATGACATTCAGTACTTC. This codes for CASSSRLAGGNDIQYF.

V usage is TRBV24-1 and J usage is TRBJ2-2; tentative D call: TRBD2 (5 bases). The CDR3 totals 14 residues. The V end lost 5 bases, the J end lost 4 bases, and 10 bases lay between the germline ends. CDR1 and CDR2 from the germline V gene are KGHDR and SFDVKD. DNA of the CDR3: TGTGCCACCAGTGCGGACGGAGGCACCGGGGAGCTGTTTTTT. This encodes CATSADGGTGELFF.

This clonotype appeared many times. The chain is built from TRBV7-3 and TRBJ2-5; weak D call: TRBD1 (5 bases). Germline loops: CDR1 SGHTA, CDR2 FQGTGA. Between the trimmed V and J ends, which lost 2 bases and 7 bases, there was a span of 11 bases. This CDR3 is built from 13 residues. The CDR3, as DNA: TGTGCCAGCAGCTTAGGGTTTCAGGGGACCCAGTACTTC. Amino acid sequence: CASSLGFQGTQYF.

This clonotype was observed a handful of times. The J gene is TRBJ1-4, the V gene TRBV3-1; D is unclear. Germline V gene sequence: CDR1 LGHDT, CDR2 YNNKEL (reference sequence). The CDR3 runs 15 residues. V shed 1 base and J shed 8 bases, with 14 bases lying between them. The chain's CDR3 is CASSQGDGWTEKLFF. CDR3 bases: TGTGCCAGCAGCCAAGGTGACGGGTGGACCGAAAAACTGTTTTTT.